A selection of T cell receptor beta chains follows, all from one sample in a study of T cell responses to AZD1222 COVID-19 vaccine. Assay used: immunoSEQ multiplex PCR; TCRdb lists only in-frame clones, some missing. This table has some 170,000 clones, 70% to 90% appearing once. Sequencing used peripheral blood, obtained 28 days after the second dose of the MenACWY control vaccine. These receptors were obtained from an adult who received the MenACWY meningococcal vaccine as a control. Each CDR3 is given with its conserved first and last residue. The order of the fields is V gene, D gene, clone size, J gene, CDR3 DNA, CDR3 protein. A D gene is named only where the DNA matches it firmly. The listing skips clone size in some rows; elsewhere it reads once, few, many or a size class.

V: TRBV5-5; D: .; size: .; J: TRBJ2-7; DNA: TGTGCCAGCAGCTTGGTATTCGGTCCGGGCGAGCAGTACTTC; CDR3: CASSLVFGPGEQYF
V: TRBV27; D: TRBD1; size: .; J: TRBJ2-7; DNA: TGTGCCAGCAGTACCCCCGGGACAGGCTACGAGCAGTACTTC; CDR3: CASSTPGTGYEQYF
V: TRBV6-6; D: .; size: .; J: TRBJ1-3; DNA: TGTGCCAGCAAAACAGGGCGCTCTGGAAACACCATATATTTT; CDR3: CASKTGRSGNTIYF
V: TRBV5-5; D: TRBD1; size: .; J: TRBJ2-7; DNA: TGTGCCAGCAGCTTGGCCCGGGACAGGGGGCCTGGCGAGCAGTACTTC; CDR3: CASSLARDRGPGEQYF
V: TRBV6-5; D: TRBD2; size: once; J: TRBJ2-1; DNA: TGTGCCAGCAGTTACGGTGGTAGCGGGAGGGGGGAGCAGTTCTTC; CDR3: CASSYGGSGRGEQFF
V: TRBV6-2/TRBV6-3; D: .; size: .; J: TRBJ1-5; DNA: TGTGCCAGCAGTACCTTTCGGGGCAATCAGCCCCAGCATTTT; CDR3: CASSTFRGNQPQHF
V: TRBV7-2; D: .; size: .; J: TRBJ2-5; DNA: TGTGCCAGCAGCTTAGACCAATATTATTCCGGGTTGTCGGAGACCCAGTACTTC; CDR3: CASSLDQYYSGLSETQYF
V: TRBV2; D: .; size: .; J: TRBJ2-5; DNA: TGTGCCAACGGTCAGGGACAAGAGACCCAGTACTTC; CDR3: CANGQGQETQYF
V: TRBV4-2; D: .; size: few; J: TRBJ1-2; DNA: TGTGCCAGCAGCCCAGTCGAGTCCTTAGGATGGGGCTACACCTTC; CDR3: CASSPVESLGWGYTF
V: TRBV29-1; D: .; size: .; J: TRBJ2-7; DNA: TGCAGCGTTGTAAAGGATAACCTCTACGAGCAGTACTTC; CDR3: CSVVKDNLYEQYF
V: TRBV6-5; D: .; size: .; J: TRBJ1-6; DNA: TGTGCCAGTATAGCCCGGGACGGATATAATTCACCCCTCCACTTT; CDR3: CASIARDGYNSPLHF
V: TRBV28; D: .; size: .; J: TRBJ2-2; DNA: TGTGCCAGCAGTTTATTCAATTGGCAGAACACCGGGGAGCTGTTTTTT; CDR3: CASSLFNWQNTGELFF
V: TRBV7-9; D: .; size: .; J: TRBJ2-7; DNA: TGTGCCAGCAGCGACTTAGGGGTCGGTGATGGCAGCTACGAGCAGTACTTC; CDR3: CASSDLGVGDGSYEQYF
V: TRBV29-1; D: TRBD2; size: .; J: TRBJ2-5; DNA: TGCAGCGTTCACCCACCCAAGCGGGAAGGGGAGACCCAGTACTTC; CDR3: CSVHPPKREGETQYF
V: TRBV30; D: TRBD1; size: few; J: TRBJ2-2; DNA: TGTGCCGGAAAAAGGACAGGGGGCGACACCGGGGAGCTGTTTTTT; CDR3: CAGKRTGGDTGELFF
V: TRBV7-2; D: .; size: .; J: TRBJ1-3; DNA: TGTGCCAGCAGCTTATCTAGGGGCCCCGGAAACACCATATATTTT; CDR3: CASSLSRGPGNTIYF
V: TRBV20-1; D: .; size: .; J: TRBJ2-7; DNA: TGCAGTGCTAGAGATGGTTATGATCAGTACTTC; CDR3: CSARDGYDQYF
V: TRBV4-3; D: .; size: .; J: TRBJ1-2; DNA: TGCGCCAGCAGCCAAGATTATCTAGGGGAACAGCACTATGGCTACACCTTC; CDR3: CASSQDYLGEQHYGYTF
V: TRBV3-1/TRBV3-2; D: .; size: .; J: TRBJ2-2; DNA: TGTGCCAGCAGCCAAGACGGTACAGGGTGGTTGACCCGGGAGCTGTTTTTT; CDR3: CASSQDGTGWLTRELFF
V: TRBV5-5; D: TRBD2; size: .; J: TRBJ2-7; DNA: TGTGCCAGCAGTATAGCGGGAGAGGCCTACGAGCAGTACTTC; CDR3: CASSIAGEAYEQYF
V: TRBV18; D: .; size: .; J: TRBJ1-1; DNA: TGTGCCAGCTCAGTCGGACGCAATGAAGCTTTCTTT; CDR3: CASSVGRNEAFF
V: TRBV28; D: .; size: .; J: TRBJ1-3; DNA: TGTGCCAGCAGTTCACCGATCTCCTGGAGCTCTGGAAACACCATATATTTT; CDR3: CASSSPISWSSGNTIYF
V: TRBV10-3; D: TRBD1; size: .; J: TRBJ1-6; DNA: TGTGCCATCAGCCCGGACAGGGCGGATTCACCCCTCCACTTT; CDR3: CAISPDRADSPLHF
V: TRBV5-4; D: .; size: .; J: TRBJ2-1; DNA: TGTGCCAGCAGCTGGGGGGACAGTCGGAATGAGCAGTTCTTC; CDR3: CASSWGDSRNEQFF
V: TRBV6-5; D: .; size: .; J: TRBJ2-2; DNA: TGTGCCAGCAGTTTACGGTTCGGGGAGCTGTTTTTT; CDR3: CASSLRFGELFF
V: TRBV10-2; D: .; size: .; J: TRBJ1-1; DNA: TGCGCCAGCAGAGGACAGAGCAACACTGAAGCTTTCTTT; CDR3: CASRGQSNTEAFF
V: TRBV7-2; D: .; size: .; J: TRBJ1-1; DNA: TGTGCCAGCAGCCTAGGACGGGTGAACACTGAAGCTTTCTTT; CDR3: CASSLGRVNTEAFF
V: TRBV7-9; D: .; size: once; J: TRBJ1-2; DNA: TGTGCCAGCAGCTTAGACCCCGGACTGGGCTACACCTTC; CDR3: CASSLDPGLGYTF
V: TRBV10-3; D: .; size: .; J: TRBJ1-4; DNA: TGTGCCATCGACCCACCCCGGGGGCGGAATGAAAAACTGTTTTTT; CDR3: CAIDPPRGRNEKLFF
V: TRBV27; D: .; size: .; J: TRBJ1-2; DNA: TGTGCCAGCAGTCCTAATACCCCGGGCAGGAGCTATGGCTACACCTTC; CDR3: CASSPNTPGRSYGYTF
V: TRBV10-1; D: .; size: .; J: TRBJ2-7; DNA: TGCGCCAGCAGTGAGGACGCCCTGGGGGGCTACGAGCAGTACTTC; CDR3: CASSEDALGGYEQYF
V: TRBV29-1; D: .; size: .; J: TRBJ2-7; DNA: TGCAGCGTTGCAGGACCCACCTCCTACGAGCAGTACTTC; CDR3: CSVAGPTSYEQYF
V: TRBV6-2/TRBV6-3; D: .; size: few; J: TRBJ1-2; DNA: TGTGCCAGCAGTCCCCTGCTAGCGAGAAACTATGGCTACACCTTC; CDR3: CASSPLLARNYGYTF
V: TRBV5-4; D: TRBD1; size: once; J: TRBJ2-1; DNA: TGTGCCAGCAGCCGGGACAGCAATGAGCAGTTCTTC; CDR3: CASSRDSNEQFF
V: TRBV6-2/TRBV6-3; D: TRBD2; size: .; J: TRBJ2-7; DNA: TGTGCCAGCAGTCCCCCCGGGACTAGCGGCTACGAGCAGTACTTC; CDR3: CASSPPGTSGYEQYF
V: TRBV2; D: .; size: .; J: TRBJ2-1; DNA: TGTGCCAGCAGTGTCACGGGGGAGGCCCCAAAGCAGTTCTTC; CDR3: CASSVTGEAPKQFF
V: TRBV9; D: TRBD2; size: .; J: TRBJ2-6; DNA: TGTGCCAGCAGCGTTATAGCGGGTAGTTGGGCCAACGTCCTGACTTTC; CDR3: CASSVIAGSWANVLTF
V: TRBV5-1; D: .; size: .; J: TRBJ2-7; DNA: TGCGCCAGCAGCTTACTACACGAGCAGTACTTC; CDR3: CASSLLHEQYF
V: TRBV10-1; D: .; size: .; J: TRBJ1-1; DNA: TGCGCCAGCAGTGTAAATGAGGGAGGGAACACTGAAGCTTTCTTT; CDR3: CASSVNEGGNTEAFF
V: TRBV11-2; D: TRBD2; size: .; J: TRBJ2-1; DNA: TGTGCCAGCAGCCCTAGCGGTTTGACCTACAATGAGCAGTTCTTC; CDR3: CASSPSGLTYNEQFF